The 27 T cell receptor beta chains below come from one sample, sequenced in a study of CD8+ T cells in alopecia areata. cDNA serving as the sequencing template came from extracted, reverse transcribed RNA. Assay: immunoSEQ multiplex PCR; the TCRdb copy retains only in-frame clones and omits some. The sample lists around 130,000 clones; 58% were seen once. The sequencing used CD4+ T cells sorted from blood, collected at week 0. Receptors originate from a human donor with alopecia areata.

The J gene is TRBJ1-2, the V gene TRBV9; the D gene is possibly TRBD1 (6 bases). V lost 0 bases to trimming and J lost 6 bases, with 12 bases between them. This CDR3 has 14 amino acids. In germline, CDR1 is SGDLS, CDR2 YYNGEE. For the CDR3, the DNA is TGTGCCAGCAGCGTAGCTGTCAGGGGACATGGCTACACCTTC. This translates into CASSVAVRGHGYTF.

This chain links TRBV10-3 with TRBJ1-6; 8 bases fit TRBD1. Germline values: CDR1 ENHRY, CDR2 SYGVKD. The trim removed 6 bases at V and 7 bases at J, leaving 8 bases unmatched. The CDR3 covers 15 residues. This chain's CDR3 is CAIRLDRAGNSPLHF. In DNA form, the CDR3 reads TGTGCCATCAGGTTGGACAGGGCTGGCAATTCACCCCTCCACTTT.

This clone was counted many times. This chain uses TRBV28 with TRBJ2-7; no clear D. Per germline, CDR1 MDHEN and CDR2 SYDVKM. Trimming stripped 4 bases from V and 1 base from J, with 14 bases between. This CDR3 region has 15 residues. This CDR3 reads CASSWPGLGSYEQYF. CDR3 DNA: TGTGCCAGCAGTTGGCCCGGCCTCGGATCCTACGAGCAGTACTTC.

The chain links TRBV2 to TRBJ1-1; TRBD1 aligns across 10 bases. CDR1 is SNHLY and CDR2 is FYNNEI in the germline V gene. After removal of 6 bases from V and 0 bases from J, the junction contained 7 bases not matched to a gene. This CDR3 region has 16 residues. In DNA form, the CDR3 reads TGTGCCAGCAGCACACGGACAGGGGGAATGAACACTGAAGCTTTCTTT. Translating it yields CASSTRTGGMNTEAFF.

The sample holds a few counts of this clone. This chain uses TRBV28 with TRBJ2-7; no clear D. V was pared by 4 bases and J by 3 bases, with 7 bases between. This CDR3 has 12 amino acids. Germline CDR1 is MDHEN and CDR2 is SYDVKM. The CDR3 reads CASSSLRYEQYF. DNA for the CDR3: TGTGCCAGCAGTTCCCTACGCTACGAGCAGTACTTC.

The chain recombines TRBV29-1 with TRBJ1-5; D is perhaps TRBD1 (6 bases). Per the germline V gene, CDR1 is SQVTM and CDR2 is ANQGSEA. This CDR3 comprises 13 residues. The germline V and J ends were trimmed by 3 bases and 5 bases, with 11 bases remaining between them. CDR3: CSVDTGRDQPQHF. As DNA, the CDR3 is TGCAGCGTTGACACAGGGCGGGATCAGCCCCAGCATTTT.

The chain joins TRBV5-1 to TRBJ1-6; the match to TRBD1 covers 8 bases. The V and J ends lost 4 bases and 8 bases, in that order; junction bases with no gene match: 8. The CDR3 is 15 amino acids. Germline V gene lookup returns CDR1 SGHRS and CDR2 YFSETQ. The CDR3 here is CASSLGQDGDSPLHF. The CDR3 DNA reads as TGCGCCAGCAGCCTGGGACAGGATGGTGATTCACCCCTCCACTTT.

The J gene is TRBJ1-5, the V gene TRBV2, with D unresolved. The CDR3 has 15 amino acids. The ends were cut back, 6 bases at V and 2 bases at J, with 14 bases in the middle. Germline CDR1 reads SNHLY; CDR2 reads FYNNEI. The CDR3 nucleotides read TGTGCCAGCAGCCGAGGGTGGGAGGGCAATCAGCCCCAGCATTTT. Its protein is CASSRGWEGNQPQHF.

This chain uses TRBV15 with TRBJ1-5; D might be TRBD1 (5 bases). Germline lookup yields CDR1 LNHNV and CDR2 YYDKDF (reference sequence). V lost 0 bases and J lost 6, with 15 bases in between. The CDR3 contains 16 residues. CDR3: CATSREAGMGSQPQHF. CDR3 coding DNA: TGTGCCACCAGCAGAGAGGCAGGGATGGGATCTCAGCCCCAGCATTTT.

This chain connects TRBV5-1 to TRBJ2-1; TRBD1 agrees at 7 bases. The germline gives CDR1 SGHRS, CDR2 YFSETQ. The CDR3 runs 15 residues. V lost 2 bases and J lost 5; bases outside the gene matches: 7. The CDR3: CASSFSGTANNEQFF. In DNA, the CDR3 is TGCGCCAGCAGCTTCTCCGGGACAGCGAACAATGAGCAGTTCTTC.

This chain uses TRBV2 with TRBJ1-2; no reliable D call. V lost 8 bases and J lost 2, with 6 bases in between. CDR1 and CDR2 from the germline V gene are SNHLY and FYNNEI. The CDR3 runs 11 residues. The CDR3 coding sequence is TGTGCCAGCGGCCCGAACTATGGCTACACCTTC. Its protein product is CASGPNYGYTF.

V and J are TRBV29-1 and TRBJ2-2; D may be TRBD1 (6 bases). Germline values: CDR1 SQVTM, CDR2 ANQGSEA. The CDR3 extends over 13 amino acids. Here the CDR3 reads CSGGQTNTGELFF. In nucleotides, the CDR3 is TGCAGTGGAGGACAGACTAACACCGGGGAGCTGTTTTTT.

The sample holds many counts of this clone. The chain is built from TRBV5-1 and TRBJ1-6; a weak D match, TRBD1 (6 bases). CDR1 SGHRS and CDR2 YFSETQ come from the germline V gene. The CDR3 runs 15 residues. The V gene lost 4 bases and the J gene lost 13 bases, with 21 bases spanning the gap. As DNA, the CDR3 is TGCGCCAGCAGCCCGGACAGAATCCCCTTATTTCCCCTCCACTTT. Amino acids: CASSPDRIPLFPLHF.

The chain recombines TRBV7-2 with TRBJ1-5; D not certain. Trimming left V 5 bases short and J 1 base short, with 6 bases between. The CDR3 loop spans 13 amino acids. Germline CDR1 reads SGHTA; CDR2 reads FQGNSA. In nucleotides, the CDR3 is TGTGCCAGCAGCACCGGGAGCAATCAGCCCCAGCATTTT. This sequence encodes CASSTGSNQPQHF. Filled out from reference TRBV7-2 and TRBJ1-5, the complete variable domain reads GAGVSQSPSNKVTEKGKDVELRCDPISGHTALYWYRQSLGQGLEFLIYFQGNSAPDKSGLPSDRFSAERTGGSVSTLTIQRTQQEDSAVYLCASSTGSNQPQHFGDGTRLSIL.

This clone was detected a few times. The rearrangement uses TRBV28 and TRBJ1-2, with a tentative D call TRBD1 (6 bases). Germline V gene lookup returns CDR1 MDHEN and CDR2 SYDVKM. The CDR3 totals 14 residues. Trimming took 3 bases from V and 4 from J, leaving 12 bases between them. The DNA for the CDR3 is TGTGCCAGCAGTTTCCGGGGGCGGGCCTATGGCTACACCTTC. Translated: CASSFRGRAYGYTF.

The chain recombines TRBV4-2 with TRBJ2-7; 9 positions match TRBD1. Trimming cost V 1 base and J 5 bases; bases outside gene matches: 18. This CDR3 comprises 19 residues. CDR1 and CDR2 (germline): LGHNA, YNFKEQ. CDR3 sequence reads: CASSQAIPPTRDRADEQYF. CDR3 in DNA: TGTGCCAGCAGCCAAGCGATCCCACCTACTCGGGACAGGGCTGACGAGCAGTACTTC.

The chain carries TRBV5-1 and TRBJ1-2; 8 nucleotides line up with TRBD1. V shed 4 bases and J 4 bases; nucleotides not matched to a gene: 9. This CDR3 spans 15 amino acids. Looked up from germline, CDR1 is SGHRS and CDR2 is YFSETQ. The CDR3 loop reads CASSRDGTGGYGYTF. In DNA form, the CDR3 reads TGCGCCAGCAGCCGAGACGGGACAGGCGGCTATGGCTACACCTTC. The full variable domain, completed using reference TRBV5-1 and TRBJ1-2, is KAGVTQTPRYLIKTRGQQVTLSCSPISGHRSVSWYQQTPGQGLQFLFEYFSETQRNKGNFPGRFSGRQFSNSRSEMNVSTLELGDSALYLCASSRDGTGGYGYTFGSGTRLTVV.

In the case of this clone: The same CDR3 arises from other DNA sequences in this sample as well. This chain joins TRBV18 and TRBJ1-5; possibly TRBD1 for D (5 bases). Looked up from germline, CDR1 is KGHSH and CDR2 is LQKENI. This CDR3 spans 14 amino acids. With 3 bases removed from V and 0 bases from J, the gap between germline ends came to 6 bases. The CDR3 region has the DNA TGTGCCAGCTCACCTCAGGGTAGCAATCAGCCCCAGCATTTT. Protein: CASSPQGSNQPQHF.

This clone appeared a few times. This sequence joins TRBV11-1 and TRBJ1-2, with 8 bases matching TRBD1. Looked up from germline, CDR1 is SGHAT and CDR2 is FQDESV (reference sequence). V trimming: 4 bases; J trimming: 5 bases; junction bases outside the gene matches: 6. The CDR3 covers 14 residues. Here the CDR3 reads CASSSGQGLYGYTF. CDR3 bases: TGTGCCAGCAGCTCTGGACAGGGCTTATATGGCTACACCTTC.

The V and J genes are TRBV9 and TRBJ1-1, with D maybe TRBD1 (5 bases). CDR3 length equals 15 residues. Germline CDR1 is SGDLS and CDR2 is YYNGEE. Deletions cut 0 bases from V and 1 base from J, with 10 bases between. CDR3 residues: CASSVDAGRNTEAFF. CDR3 nucleotides: TGTGCCAGCAGCGTAGATGCAGGGCGGAACACTGAAGCTTTCTTT.

The chain recombines TRBV7-2 with TRBJ1-2; TRBD1 aligns across 7 bases. The CDR3 is 14 residues long. Germline V gene sequence: CDR1 SGHTA, CDR2 FQGNSA. Germline trimming cut 5 bases from V and 5 bases from J; bases unmatched to any gene: 8. Here the CDR3 DNA reads TGTGCCAGCAGCGAACTGACAGGGAATTATGGCTACACCTTC. This encodes CASSELTGNYGYTF.

This chain joins TRBV4-3 and TRBJ1-5; D is unclear. The germline gives CDR1 LGHNA, CDR2 YSLEER. V was trimmed by 0 bases and J by 2 bases, leaving 5 bases between them. The CDR3 runs 14 residues. The DNA for the CDR3 is TGCGCCAGCAGCCAAGATCATGGCAATCAGCCCCAGCATTTT. This sequence encodes CASSQDHGNQPQHF.

The CDR3 nucleotides are TGTGCCAGCAGCTTATGGGACGGCTACGAGCAGTACTTC. As protein: CASSLWDGYEQYF. The J gene is TRBJ2-7, the V gene TRBV7-2; TRBD1 or TRBD2 may be the D gene (5 bases each). V was clipped by 2 bases and J by 3 bases, with 8 bases between them. Looked up from germline, CDR1 is SGHTA and CDR2 is FQGNSA. The CDR3 extends over 13 amino acids.

In the case of this clone: Mismatch with germline at one junction end may stem from a read error. The chain joins TRBV7-9 to TRBJ1-5; the D gene is possibly TRBD1 (5 bases). The CDR3 runs to 15 residues. From germline, CDR1 is SEHNR and CDR2 FQNEAQ (reference sequence). The CDR3 DNA follows: TGTGCCAGCAGCGTAGCGGCAGGGAGCAATCAGCCCCAGCATTTT. Its protein is CASSVAAGSNQPQHF.

The chain couples TRBV2 to TRBJ2-5, with 9 positions matching TRBD1. The CDR3 covers 14 residues. Germline lookup yields CDR1 SNHLY and CDR2 FYNNEI. The ends lost 1 base at V and 3 bases at J; junction bases unmatched: 0. CDR3 amino acids: CASSEGTGEETQYF. The CDR3 DNA sequence: TGTGCCAGCAGTGAAGGGACAGGGGAAGAGACCCAGTACTTC.

The V and J genes are TRBV5-4 and TRBJ2-1, with D possibly matching TRBD2 (7 bases). CDR1 and CDR2 from the germline V gene are SGHNT and YYREEE (reference sequence). Trimming cost V 2 bases and J 8 bases, with 17 bases left between them. The CDR3 extends over 15 amino acids. CDR3 region: CASSFSLRGGDEQFF. The CDR3 nucleotides read TGTGCCAGCAGCTTCAGCTTGAGGGGGGGAGATGAGCAGTTCTTC. Filled out from reference TRBV5-4 and TRBJ2-1, the complete variable domain reads ETGVTQSPTHLIKTRGQQVTLRCSSQSGHNTVSWYQQALGQGPQFIFQYYREEENGRGNFPPRFSGLQFPNYSSELNVNALELDDSALYLCASSFSLRGGDEQFFGPGTRLTVL.

This chain uses TRBV5-1 with TRBJ2-7; D remains unclear. The CDR3 covers 13 residues. In germline, CDR1 is SGHRS, CDR2 YFSETQ. Trimming took 4 bases from V and 3 from J, leaving 11 bases between them. The CDR3 bases are TGCGCCAGCAGCCCTGACCCGGGCTACGAGCAGTACTTC. Protein: CASSPDPGYEQYF.